The clone carrying this T cell receptor beta chain has a handful of counts. Its target is not known. This sample is drawn from a study of T cells after yellow fever vaccination. Study-wide results and caveats: Reappearing after the booster were most of the clones from primary vaccination (less than 97% CD4, 70% to 90% CD8). Within FACS-sorted repertoires, abundant clonotypes contaminating from the bulk population could be present.

TCRdb called the 5' RACE reads again in MiXCR, with one record for every CDR3 protein. The data show 300,000 to 400,000 distinct CDR3 sequences, approximately 13% seen once. The ends lost 0 bases at V and 3 bases at J; junction bases unmatched: 8. This CDR3 comprises 15 residues. Germline CDR1 and CDR2: DFQATT and SNEGSKA (reference sequence). This material consisted of CD4+ T cells sorted from PBMCs, taken 15 days after the yellow fever booster vaccination. The chain uses TRBV20-1 and TRBJ2-7; 7 nucleotides line up with TRBD1. This clonotype originated in a man younger than 30 who received the YFV17D yellow fever vaccine. CDR3 in DNA: TGCAGTGCTAGAGAGTTGGGACAGAGAGTCTACGAGCAGTACTTC. Translation gives CSARELGQRVYEQYF.